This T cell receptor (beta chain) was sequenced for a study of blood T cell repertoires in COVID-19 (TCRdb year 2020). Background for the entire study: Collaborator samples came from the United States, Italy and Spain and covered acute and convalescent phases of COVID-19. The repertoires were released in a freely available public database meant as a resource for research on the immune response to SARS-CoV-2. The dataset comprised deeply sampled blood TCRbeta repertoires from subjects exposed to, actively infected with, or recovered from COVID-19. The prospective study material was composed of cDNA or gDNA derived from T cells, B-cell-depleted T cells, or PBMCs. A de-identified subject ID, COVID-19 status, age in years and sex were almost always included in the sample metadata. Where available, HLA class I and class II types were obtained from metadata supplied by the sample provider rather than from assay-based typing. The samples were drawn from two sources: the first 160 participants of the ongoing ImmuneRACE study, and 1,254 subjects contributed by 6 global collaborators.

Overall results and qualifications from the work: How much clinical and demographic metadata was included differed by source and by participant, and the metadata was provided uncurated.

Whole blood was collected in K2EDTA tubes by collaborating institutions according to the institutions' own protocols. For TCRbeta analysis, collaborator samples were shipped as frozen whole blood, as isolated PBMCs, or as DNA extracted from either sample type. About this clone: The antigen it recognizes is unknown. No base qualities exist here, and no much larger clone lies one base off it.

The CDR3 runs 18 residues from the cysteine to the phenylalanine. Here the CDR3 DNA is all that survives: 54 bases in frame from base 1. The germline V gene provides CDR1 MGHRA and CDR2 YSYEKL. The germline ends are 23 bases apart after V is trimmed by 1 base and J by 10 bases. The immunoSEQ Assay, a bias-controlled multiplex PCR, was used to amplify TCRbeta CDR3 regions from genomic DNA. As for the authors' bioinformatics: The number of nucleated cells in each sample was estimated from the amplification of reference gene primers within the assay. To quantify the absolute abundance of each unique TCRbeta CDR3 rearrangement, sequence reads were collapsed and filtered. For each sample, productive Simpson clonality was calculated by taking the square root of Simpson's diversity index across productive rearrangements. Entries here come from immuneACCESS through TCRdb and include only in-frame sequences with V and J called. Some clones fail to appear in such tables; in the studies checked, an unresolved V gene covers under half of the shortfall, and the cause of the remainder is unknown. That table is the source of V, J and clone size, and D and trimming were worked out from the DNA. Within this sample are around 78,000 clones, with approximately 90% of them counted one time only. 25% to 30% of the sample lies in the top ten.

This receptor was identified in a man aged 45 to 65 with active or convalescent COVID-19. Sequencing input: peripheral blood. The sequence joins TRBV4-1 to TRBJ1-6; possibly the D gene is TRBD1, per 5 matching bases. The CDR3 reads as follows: CASSQGSPLKQDRSPLHF. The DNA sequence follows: TGCGCCAGCAGCCAAGGAAGTCCCCTGAAACAGGATCGATCACCCCTCCACTTT.